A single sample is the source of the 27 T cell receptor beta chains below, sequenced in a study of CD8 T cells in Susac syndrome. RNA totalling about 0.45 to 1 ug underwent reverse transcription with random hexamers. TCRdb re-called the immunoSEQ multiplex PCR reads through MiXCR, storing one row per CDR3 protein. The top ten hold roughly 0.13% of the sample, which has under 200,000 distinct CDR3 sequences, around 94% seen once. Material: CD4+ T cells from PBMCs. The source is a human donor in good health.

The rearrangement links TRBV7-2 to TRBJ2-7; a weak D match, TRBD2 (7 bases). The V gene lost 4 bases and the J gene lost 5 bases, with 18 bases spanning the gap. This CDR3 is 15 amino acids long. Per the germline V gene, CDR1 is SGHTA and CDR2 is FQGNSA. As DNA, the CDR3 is TGTGCCAGCAGCTCCTCGGGACTACAGGGCGACGAGCAGTACTTC. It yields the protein CASSSSGLQGDEQYF.

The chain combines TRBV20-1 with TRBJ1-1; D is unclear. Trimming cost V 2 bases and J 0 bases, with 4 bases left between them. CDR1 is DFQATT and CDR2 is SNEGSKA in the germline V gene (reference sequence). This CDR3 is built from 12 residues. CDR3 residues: CSARRLNTEAFF. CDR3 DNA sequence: TGCAGTGCTAGACGGCTGAACACTGAAGCTTTCTTT.

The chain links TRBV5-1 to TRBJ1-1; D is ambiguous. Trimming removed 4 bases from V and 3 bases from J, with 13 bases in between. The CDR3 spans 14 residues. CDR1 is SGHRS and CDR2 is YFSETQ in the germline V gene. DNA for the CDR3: TGCGCCAGCAGCCAGGAGGGTCGAGACACTGAAGCTTTCTTT. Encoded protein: CASSQEGRDTEAFF.

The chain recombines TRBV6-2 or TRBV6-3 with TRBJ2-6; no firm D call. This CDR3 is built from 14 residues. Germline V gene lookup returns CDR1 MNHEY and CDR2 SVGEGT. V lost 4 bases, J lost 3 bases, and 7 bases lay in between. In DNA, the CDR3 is TGTGCCAGCAGTTTAACCCGTGGGGCCAACGTCCTGACTTTC. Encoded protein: CASSLTRGANVLTF.

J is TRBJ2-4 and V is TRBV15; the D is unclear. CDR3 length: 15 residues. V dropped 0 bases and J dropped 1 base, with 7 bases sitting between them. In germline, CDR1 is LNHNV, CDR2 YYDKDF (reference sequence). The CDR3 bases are TGTGCCACCAGCAGAGATTGGGTTGCCAAAAACATTCAGTACTTC. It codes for CATSRDWVAKNIQYF. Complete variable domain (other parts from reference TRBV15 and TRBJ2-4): DAMVIQNPRYQVTQFGKPVTLSCSQTLNHNVMYWYQQKSSQAPKLLFHYYDKDFNNEADTPDNFQSRRPNTSFCFLDIRSPGLGDTAMYLCATSRDWVAKNIQYFGAGTRLSVL.

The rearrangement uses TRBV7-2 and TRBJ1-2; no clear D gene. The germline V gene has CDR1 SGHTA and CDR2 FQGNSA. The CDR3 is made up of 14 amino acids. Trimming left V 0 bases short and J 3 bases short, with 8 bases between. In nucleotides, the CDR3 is TGTGCCAGCAGCTTAGCGGGGATGGACTATGGCTACACCTTC. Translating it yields CASSLAGMDYGYTF.

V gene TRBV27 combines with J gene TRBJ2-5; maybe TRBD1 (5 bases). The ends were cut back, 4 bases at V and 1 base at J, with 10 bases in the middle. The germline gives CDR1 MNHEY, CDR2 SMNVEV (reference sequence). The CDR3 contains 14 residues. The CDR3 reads CASSSRQFQETQYF. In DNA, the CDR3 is TGTGCCAGCAGTTCCCGACAGTTCCAAGAGACCCAGTACTTC.

The CDR3 loop is CASSVGQSGANVLTF. The CDR3 nucleotides are TGTGCCAGCAGCGTAGGACAGTCTGGGGCCAACGTCCTGACTTTC. The J gene is TRBJ2-6, the V gene TRBV9, with D possibly matching TRBD1 (5 bases). The CDR3 loop spans 15 amino acids. Germline V gene data show CDR1 as SGDLS and CDR2 as YYNGEE. Trimming stripped 0 bases from V and 1 base from J, with 5 bases between.

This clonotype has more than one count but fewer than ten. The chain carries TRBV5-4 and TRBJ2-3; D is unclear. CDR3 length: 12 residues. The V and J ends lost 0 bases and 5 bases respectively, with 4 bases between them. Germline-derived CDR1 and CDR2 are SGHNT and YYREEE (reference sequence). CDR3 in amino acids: CASSLGEDTQYF. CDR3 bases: TGTGCCAGCAGCTTGGGGGAAGATACGCAGTATTTT.

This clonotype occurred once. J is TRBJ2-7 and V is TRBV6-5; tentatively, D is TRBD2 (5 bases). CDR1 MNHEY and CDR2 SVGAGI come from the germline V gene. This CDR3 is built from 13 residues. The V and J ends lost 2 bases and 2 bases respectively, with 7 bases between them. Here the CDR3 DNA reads TGTGCCAGCAGTTACCGGGAAGCCTACGAGCAGTACTTC. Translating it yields CASSYREAYEQYF.

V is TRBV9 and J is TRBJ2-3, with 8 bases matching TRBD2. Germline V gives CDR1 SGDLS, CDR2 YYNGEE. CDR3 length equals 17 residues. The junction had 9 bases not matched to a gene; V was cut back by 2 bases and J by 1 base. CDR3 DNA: TGTGCCAGCAGCGTGACCCCGGGGGGGCGCGGCACAGATACGCAGTATTTT. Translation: CASSVTPGGRGTDTQYF.

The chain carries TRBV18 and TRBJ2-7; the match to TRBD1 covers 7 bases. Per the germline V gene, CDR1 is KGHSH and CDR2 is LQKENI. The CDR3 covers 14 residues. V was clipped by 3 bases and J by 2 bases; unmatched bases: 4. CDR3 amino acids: CASSPPGTAYEQYF. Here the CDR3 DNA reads TGTGCCAGCTCACCGCCCGGGACAGCCTACGAGCAGTACTTC.

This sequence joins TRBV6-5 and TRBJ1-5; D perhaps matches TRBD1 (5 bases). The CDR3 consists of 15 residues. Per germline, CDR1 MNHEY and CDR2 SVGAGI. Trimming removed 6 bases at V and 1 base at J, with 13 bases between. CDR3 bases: TGTGCCAGCAGATTCAGGGCAGAGAGCAATCAGCCCCAGCATTTT. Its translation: CASRFRAESNQPQHF.

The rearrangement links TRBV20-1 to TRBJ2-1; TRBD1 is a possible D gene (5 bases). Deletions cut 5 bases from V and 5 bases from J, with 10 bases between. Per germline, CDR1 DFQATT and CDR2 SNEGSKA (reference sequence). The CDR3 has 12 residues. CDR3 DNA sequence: TGCAGTGCTGACCGACAGCACAATGAGCAGTTCTTC. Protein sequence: CSADRQHNEQFF.

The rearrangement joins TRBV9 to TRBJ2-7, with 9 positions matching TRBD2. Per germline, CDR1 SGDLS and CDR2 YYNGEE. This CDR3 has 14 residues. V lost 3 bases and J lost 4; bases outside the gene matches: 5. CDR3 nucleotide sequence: TGTGCCAGCAGCGCTAGCGGGGAGGTATACGAGCAGTACTTC. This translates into CASSASGEVYEQYF.

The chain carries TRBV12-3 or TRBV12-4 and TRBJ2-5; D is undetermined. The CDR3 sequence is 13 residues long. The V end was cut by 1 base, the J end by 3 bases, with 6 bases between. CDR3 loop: CASSLDRKETQYF. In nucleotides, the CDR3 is TGTGCCAGCAGTTTAGACAGAAAAGAGACCCAGTACTTC.

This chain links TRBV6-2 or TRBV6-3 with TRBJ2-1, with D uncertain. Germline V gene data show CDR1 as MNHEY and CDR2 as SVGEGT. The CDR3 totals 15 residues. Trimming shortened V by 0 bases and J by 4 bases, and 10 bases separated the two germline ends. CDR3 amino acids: CASSYSITTYNEQFF. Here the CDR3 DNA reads TGTGCCAGCAGTTACTCGATAACGACTTACAATGAGCAGTTCTTC.

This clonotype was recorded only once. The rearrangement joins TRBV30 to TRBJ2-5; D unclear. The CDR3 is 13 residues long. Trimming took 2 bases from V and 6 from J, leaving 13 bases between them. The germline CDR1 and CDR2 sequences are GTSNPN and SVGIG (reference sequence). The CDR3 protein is CAWSPSVGKTQYF. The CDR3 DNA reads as TGTGCCTGGAGTCCGTCGGTGGGAAAGACCCAGTACTTC. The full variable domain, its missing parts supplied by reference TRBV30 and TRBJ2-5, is SQTIHQWPATLVQPVGSPLSLECTVEGTSNPNLYWYRQAAGRGLQLLFYSVGIGQISSEVPQNLSASRPQDRQFILSSKKLLLSDSGFYLCAWSPSVGKTQYFGPGTRLLVL.

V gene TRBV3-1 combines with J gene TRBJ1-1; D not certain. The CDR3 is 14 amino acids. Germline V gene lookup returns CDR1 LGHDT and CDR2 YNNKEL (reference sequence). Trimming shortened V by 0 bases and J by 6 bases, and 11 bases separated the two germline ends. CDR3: CASSQDTGWAEAFF. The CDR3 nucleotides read TGTGCCAGCAGCCAAGATACGGGGTGGGCTGAAGCTTTCTTT.

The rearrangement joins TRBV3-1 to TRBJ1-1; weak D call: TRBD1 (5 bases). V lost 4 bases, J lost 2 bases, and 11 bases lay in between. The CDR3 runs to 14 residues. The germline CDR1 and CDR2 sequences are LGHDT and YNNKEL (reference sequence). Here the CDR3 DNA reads TGTGCCAGCAGCCGGATGGACACAAACACTGAAGCTTTCTTT. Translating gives CASSRMDTNTEAFF. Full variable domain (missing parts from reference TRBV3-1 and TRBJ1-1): DTAVSQTPKYLVTQMGNDKSIKCEQNLGHDTMYWYKQDSKKFLKIMFSYNNKELIINETVPNRFSPKSPDKAHLNLHINSLELGDSAVYFCASSRMDTNTEAFFGQGTRLTVV.

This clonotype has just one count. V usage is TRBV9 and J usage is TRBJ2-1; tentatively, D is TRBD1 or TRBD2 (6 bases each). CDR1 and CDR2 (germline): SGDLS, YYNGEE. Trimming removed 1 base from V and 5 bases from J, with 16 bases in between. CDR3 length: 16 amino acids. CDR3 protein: CASSVSPGGANNEQFF. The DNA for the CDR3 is TGTGCCAGCAGCGTATCCCCCGGGGGCGCGAACAATGAGCAGTTCTTC.

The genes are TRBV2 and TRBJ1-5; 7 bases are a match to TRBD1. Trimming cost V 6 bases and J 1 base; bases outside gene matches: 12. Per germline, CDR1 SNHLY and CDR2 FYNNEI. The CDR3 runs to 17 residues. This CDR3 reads CASRLRTGGSSNQPQHF. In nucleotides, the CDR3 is TGTGCCAGCAGGCTGCGGACAGGAGGGTCCAGCAATCAGCCCCAGCATTTT. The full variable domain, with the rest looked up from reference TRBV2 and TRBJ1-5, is EPEVTQTPSHQVTQMGQEVILRCVPISNHLYFYWYRQILGQKVEFLVSFYNNEISEKSEIFDDQFSVERPDGSNFTLKIRSTKLEDSAMYFCASRLRTGGSSNQPQHFGDGTRLSIL.

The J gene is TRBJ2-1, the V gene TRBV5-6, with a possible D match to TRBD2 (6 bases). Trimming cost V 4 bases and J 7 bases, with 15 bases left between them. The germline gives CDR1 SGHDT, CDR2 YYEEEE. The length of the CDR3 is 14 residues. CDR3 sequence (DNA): TGTGCCAGCAGCCCTATCGGGGGTACGAATGAGCAGTTCTTC. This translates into CASSPIGGTNEQFF.

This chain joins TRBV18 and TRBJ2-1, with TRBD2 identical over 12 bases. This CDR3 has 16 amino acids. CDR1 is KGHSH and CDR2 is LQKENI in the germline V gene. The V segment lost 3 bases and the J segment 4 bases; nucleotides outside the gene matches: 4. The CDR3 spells CASSPPTSGGYNEQFF. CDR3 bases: TGTGCCAGCTCACCCCCGACTAGCGGGGGTTACAATGAGCAGTTCTTC.

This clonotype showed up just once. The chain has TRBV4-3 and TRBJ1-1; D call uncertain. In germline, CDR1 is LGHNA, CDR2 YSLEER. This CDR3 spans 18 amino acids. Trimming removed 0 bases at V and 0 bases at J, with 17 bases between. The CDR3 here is CASSQDRSGASMNTEAFF. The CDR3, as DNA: TGCGCCAGCAGCCAAGATCGTTCAGGCGCCAGCATGAACACTGAAGCTTTCTTT.

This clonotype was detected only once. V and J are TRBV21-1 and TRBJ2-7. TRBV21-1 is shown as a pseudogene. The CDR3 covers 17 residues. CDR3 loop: CASSARWWQVSPYEQYF. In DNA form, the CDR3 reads TGTGCCAGCAGCGCACGATGGTGGCAGGTGTCTCCCTACGAGCAGTACTTC.

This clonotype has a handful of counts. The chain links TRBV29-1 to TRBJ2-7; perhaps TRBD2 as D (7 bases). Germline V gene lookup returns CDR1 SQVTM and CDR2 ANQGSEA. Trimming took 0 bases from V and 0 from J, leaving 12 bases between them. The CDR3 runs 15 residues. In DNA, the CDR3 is TGCAGCGTTGAAGATCCGGGGGGCAGCTCCTACGAGCAGTACTTC. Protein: CSVEDPGGSSYEQYF.